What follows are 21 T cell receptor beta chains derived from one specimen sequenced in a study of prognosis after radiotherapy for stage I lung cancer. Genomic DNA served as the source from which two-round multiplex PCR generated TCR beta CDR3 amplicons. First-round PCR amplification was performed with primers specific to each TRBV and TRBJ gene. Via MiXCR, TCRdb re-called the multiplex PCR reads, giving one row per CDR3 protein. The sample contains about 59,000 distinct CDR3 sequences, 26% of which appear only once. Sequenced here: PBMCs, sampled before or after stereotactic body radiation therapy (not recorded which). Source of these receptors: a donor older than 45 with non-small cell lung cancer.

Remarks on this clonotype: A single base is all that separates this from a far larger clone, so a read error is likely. The CDR3 nucleotides are TGTGCCAGCATTTACTCGACAGGGGAAAGTGGCTACACCTTC. Its protein is CASIYSTGESGYTF. This chain connects TRBV6-6 to TRBJ1-2; TRBD1 matches 8 bases. Germline V gene data show CDR1 as MNHNY and CDR2 as SVGAGI (reference sequence). This CDR3 comprises 14 residues.

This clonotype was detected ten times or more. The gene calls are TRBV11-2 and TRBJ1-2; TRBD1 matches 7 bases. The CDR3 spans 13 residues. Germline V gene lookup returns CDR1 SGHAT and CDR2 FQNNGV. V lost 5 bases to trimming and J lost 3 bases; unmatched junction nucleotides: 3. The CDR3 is CASSDRVDYGYTF. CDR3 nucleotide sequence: TGTGCCAGCAGCGACAGGGTGGACTATGGCTACACCTTC.

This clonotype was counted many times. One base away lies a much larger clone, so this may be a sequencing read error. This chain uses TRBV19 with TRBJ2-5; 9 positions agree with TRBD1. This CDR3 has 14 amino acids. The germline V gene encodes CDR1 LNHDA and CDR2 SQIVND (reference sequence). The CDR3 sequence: CASSRQGVGEIQYF. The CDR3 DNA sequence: TGTGCCAGTTCCCGACAGGGGGTTGGGGAGATCCAGTACTTC.

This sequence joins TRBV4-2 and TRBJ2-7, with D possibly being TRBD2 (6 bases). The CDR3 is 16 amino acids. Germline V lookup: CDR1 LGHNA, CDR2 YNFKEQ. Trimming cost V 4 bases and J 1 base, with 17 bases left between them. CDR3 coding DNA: TGTGCCAGCAGCCCGGGGGTAGGGACGGAGTCCTACGAGCAGTACTTC. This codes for CASSPGVGTESYEQYF.

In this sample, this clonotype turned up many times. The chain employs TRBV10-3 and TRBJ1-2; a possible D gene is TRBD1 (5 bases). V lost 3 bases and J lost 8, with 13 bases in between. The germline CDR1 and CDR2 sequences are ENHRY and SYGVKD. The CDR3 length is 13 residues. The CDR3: CAISEGAKGGYTF. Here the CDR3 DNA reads TGTGCCATCAGTGAAGGCGCCAAGGGGGGCTACACCTTC.

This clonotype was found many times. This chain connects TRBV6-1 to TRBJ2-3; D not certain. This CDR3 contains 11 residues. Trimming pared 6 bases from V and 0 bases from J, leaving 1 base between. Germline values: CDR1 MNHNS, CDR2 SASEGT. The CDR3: CASSSTDTQYF. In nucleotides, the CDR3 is TGTGCCAGCAGCAGCACAGATACGCAGTATTTT.

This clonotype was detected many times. Here the CDR3 DNA reads TGTGCCAGCAGCTTAGAGCGGGGGGCCGCCTACGAGCAGTACTTC. Translation: CASSLERGAAYEQYF. The rearrangement joins TRBV7-2 to TRBJ2-7; 9 bases map to TRBD2. Per germline, CDR1 SGHTA and CDR2 FQGNSA. Trimming cost V 1 base and J 2 bases; bases outside gene matches: 3. The CDR3 contains 15 residues.

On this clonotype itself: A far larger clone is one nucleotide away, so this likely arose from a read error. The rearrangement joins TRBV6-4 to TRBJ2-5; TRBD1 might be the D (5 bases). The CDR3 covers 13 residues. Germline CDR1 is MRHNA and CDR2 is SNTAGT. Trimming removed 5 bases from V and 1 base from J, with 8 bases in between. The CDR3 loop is CASSCQGQETQYF. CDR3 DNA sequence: TGTGCCAGCAGTTGTCAGGGCCAAGAGACCCAGTACTTC.

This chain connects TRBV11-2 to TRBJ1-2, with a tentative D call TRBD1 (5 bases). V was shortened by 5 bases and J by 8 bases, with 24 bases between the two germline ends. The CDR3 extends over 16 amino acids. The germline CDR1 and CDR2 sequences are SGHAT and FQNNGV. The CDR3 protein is CASSRRCVRGEGGYTF. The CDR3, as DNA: TGTGCCAGCAGCCGCCGGTGTGTGAGAGGGGAGGGCGGCTACACCTTC.

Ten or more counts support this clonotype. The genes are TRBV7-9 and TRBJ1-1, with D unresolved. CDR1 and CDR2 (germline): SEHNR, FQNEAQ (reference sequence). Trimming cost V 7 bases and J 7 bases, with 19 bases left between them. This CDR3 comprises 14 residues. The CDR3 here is CASNSGGGKDEAFF. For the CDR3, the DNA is TGTGCCAGCAACTCGGGAGGAGGGAAGGATGAAGCTTTCTTT.

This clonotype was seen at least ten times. CDR3 DNA: TGTGCCAGCAGCCCCCTCCCCATACAGGGGCGGGCAGCTTTCTTT. Translated: CASSPLPIQGRAAFF. The chain couples TRBV9 to TRBJ1-1; 7 nucleotides align to TRBD1. In germline, CDR1 is SGDLS, CDR2 YYNGEE. Trimming took 4 bases from V and 10 from J; bases not matched to a gene: 16. This CDR3 has 15 residues.

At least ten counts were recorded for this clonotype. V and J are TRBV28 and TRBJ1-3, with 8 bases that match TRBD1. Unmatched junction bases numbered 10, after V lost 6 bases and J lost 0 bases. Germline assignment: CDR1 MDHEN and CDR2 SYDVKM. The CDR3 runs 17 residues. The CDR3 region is CASSSTGQGSSGNTIYF. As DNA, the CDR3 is TGTGCCAGCAGCTCTACCGGACAGGGTAGCTCTGGAAACACCATATATTTT.

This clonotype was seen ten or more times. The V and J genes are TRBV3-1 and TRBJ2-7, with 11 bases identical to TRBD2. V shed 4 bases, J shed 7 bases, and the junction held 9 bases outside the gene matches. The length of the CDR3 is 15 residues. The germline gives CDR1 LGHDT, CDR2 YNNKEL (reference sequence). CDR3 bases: TGTGCCAGCAGCCTTCGTAGCGGGGGGGCCGGGGAGCAGTACTTC. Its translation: CASSLRSGGAGEQYF.

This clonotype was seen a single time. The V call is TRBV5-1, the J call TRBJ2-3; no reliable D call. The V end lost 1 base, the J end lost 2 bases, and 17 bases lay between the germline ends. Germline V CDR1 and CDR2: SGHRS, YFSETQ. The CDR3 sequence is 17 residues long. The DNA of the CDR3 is TGCGCCAGCAGCTTGTCCTTACAGAGGTCACTCACAGATACGCAGTATTTT. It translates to CASSLSLQRSLTDTQYF. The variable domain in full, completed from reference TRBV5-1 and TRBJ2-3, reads KAGVTQTPRYLIKTRGQQVTLSCSPISGHRSVSWYQQTPGQGLQFLFEYFSETQRNKGNFPGRFSGRQFSNSRSEMNVSTLELGDSALYLCASSLSLQRSLTDTQYFGPGTRLTVL.

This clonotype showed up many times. The CDR3 sequence: CSARVLLTSTDTQYF. The CDR3 DNA is TGCAGTGCTAGAGTCTTGCTGACTAGCACAGATACGCAGTATTTT. V and J are TRBV20-1 and TRBJ2-3, with unresolved D. Germline V gene lookup returns CDR1 DFQATT and CDR2 SNEGSKA (reference sequence). Deletions cut 1 base from V and 0 bases from J, with 11 bases between. The CDR3 length is 15 residues.

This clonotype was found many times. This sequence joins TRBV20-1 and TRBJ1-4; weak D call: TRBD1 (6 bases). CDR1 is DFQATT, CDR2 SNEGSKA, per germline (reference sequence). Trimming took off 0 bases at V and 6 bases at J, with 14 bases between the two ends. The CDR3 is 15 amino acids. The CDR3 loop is CSARDRRGSDEKLFF. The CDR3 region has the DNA TGCAGTGCTAGAGATAGGAGGGGGTCCGATGAAAAACTGTTTTTT.

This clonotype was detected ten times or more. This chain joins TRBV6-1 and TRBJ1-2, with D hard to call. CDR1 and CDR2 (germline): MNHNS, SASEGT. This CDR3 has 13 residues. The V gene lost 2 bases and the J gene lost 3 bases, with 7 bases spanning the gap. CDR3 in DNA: TGTGCCAGCAGTGAATCGGGTGACTATGGCTACACCTTC. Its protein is CASSESGDYGYTF.

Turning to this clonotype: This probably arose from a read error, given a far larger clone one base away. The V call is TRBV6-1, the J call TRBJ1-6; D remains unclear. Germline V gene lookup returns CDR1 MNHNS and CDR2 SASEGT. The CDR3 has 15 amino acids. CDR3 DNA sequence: TGTCCCAGCAGTTACCGGCAGGTATCCTTTTCACCCCTCCACTTT. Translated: CPSSYRQVSFSPLHF.

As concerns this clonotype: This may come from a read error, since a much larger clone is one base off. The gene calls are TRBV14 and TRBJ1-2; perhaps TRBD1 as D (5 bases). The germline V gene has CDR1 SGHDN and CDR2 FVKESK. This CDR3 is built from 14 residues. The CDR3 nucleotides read TGTGACAGCAGCCCCGCCGGGGGGAACAGTCGCTACACCTTC. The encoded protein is CDSSPAGGNSRYTF.

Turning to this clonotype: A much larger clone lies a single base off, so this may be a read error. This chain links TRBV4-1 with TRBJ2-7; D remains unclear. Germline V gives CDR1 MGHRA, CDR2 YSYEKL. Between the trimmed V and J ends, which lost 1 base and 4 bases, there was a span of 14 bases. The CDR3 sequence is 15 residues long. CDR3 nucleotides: TGCGCCAGCAGCCAAGCGGCAGTTAGAAGATACGAGCAGTACTTC. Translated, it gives CASSQAAVRRYEQYF.

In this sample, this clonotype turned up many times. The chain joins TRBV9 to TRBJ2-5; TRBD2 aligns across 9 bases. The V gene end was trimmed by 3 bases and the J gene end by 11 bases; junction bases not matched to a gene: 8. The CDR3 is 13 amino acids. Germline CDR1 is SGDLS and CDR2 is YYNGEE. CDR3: CASSGSGTSMQYF. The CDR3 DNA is TGTGCCAGCAGCGGGTCCGGGACTAGCATGCAGTACTTC.